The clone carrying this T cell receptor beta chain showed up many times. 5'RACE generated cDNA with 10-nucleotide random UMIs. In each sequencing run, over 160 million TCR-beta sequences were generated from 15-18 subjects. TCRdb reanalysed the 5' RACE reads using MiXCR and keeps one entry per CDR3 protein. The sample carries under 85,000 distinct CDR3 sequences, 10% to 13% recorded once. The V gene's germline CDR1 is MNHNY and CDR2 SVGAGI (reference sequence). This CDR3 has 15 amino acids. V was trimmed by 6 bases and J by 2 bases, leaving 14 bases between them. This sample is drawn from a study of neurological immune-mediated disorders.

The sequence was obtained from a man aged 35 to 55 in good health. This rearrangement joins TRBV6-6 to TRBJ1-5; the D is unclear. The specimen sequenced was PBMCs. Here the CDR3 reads CASRISTERNQPQHF. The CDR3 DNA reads TGTGCCAGCAGGATCAGCACAGAACGCAATCAGCCCCAGCATTTT.